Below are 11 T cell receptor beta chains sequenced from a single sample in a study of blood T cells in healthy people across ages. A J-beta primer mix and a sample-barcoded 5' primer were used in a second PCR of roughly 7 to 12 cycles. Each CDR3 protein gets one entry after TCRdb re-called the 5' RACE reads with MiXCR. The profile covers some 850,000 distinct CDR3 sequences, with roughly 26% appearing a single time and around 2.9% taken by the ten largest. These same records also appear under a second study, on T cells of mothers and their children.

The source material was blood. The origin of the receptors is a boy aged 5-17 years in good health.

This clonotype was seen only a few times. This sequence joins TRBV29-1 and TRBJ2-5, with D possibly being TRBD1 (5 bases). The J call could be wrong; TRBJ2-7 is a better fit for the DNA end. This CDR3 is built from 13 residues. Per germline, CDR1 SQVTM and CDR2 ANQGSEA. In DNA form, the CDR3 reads TGCAGCGTTGTGGGGCCCCTCTCCTACGAGCAGTACTTC. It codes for CSVVGPLSYEQYF.

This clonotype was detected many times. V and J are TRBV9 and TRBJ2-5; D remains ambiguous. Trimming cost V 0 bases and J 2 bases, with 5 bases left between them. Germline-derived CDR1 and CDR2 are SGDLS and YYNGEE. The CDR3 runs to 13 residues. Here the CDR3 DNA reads TGTGCCAGCAGCGTAGACAGTCAAGAGACCCAGTACTTC. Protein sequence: CASSVDSQETQYF.

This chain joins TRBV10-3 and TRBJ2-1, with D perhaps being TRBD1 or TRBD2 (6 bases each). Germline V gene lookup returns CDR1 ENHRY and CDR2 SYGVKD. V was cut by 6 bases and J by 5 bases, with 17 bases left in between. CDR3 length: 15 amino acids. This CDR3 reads CAISEVGGTHNEQFF. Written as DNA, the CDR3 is TGTGCCATCAGCGAGGTAGGGGGGACGCACAATGAGCAGTTCTTC.

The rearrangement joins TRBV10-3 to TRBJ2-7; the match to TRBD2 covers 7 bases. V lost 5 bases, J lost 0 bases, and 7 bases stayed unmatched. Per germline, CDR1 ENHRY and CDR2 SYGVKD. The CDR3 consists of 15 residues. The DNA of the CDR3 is TGTGCCATCAGTACAACTAGCGTACACTCCTACGAGCAGTACTTC. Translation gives CAISTTSVHSYEQYF.

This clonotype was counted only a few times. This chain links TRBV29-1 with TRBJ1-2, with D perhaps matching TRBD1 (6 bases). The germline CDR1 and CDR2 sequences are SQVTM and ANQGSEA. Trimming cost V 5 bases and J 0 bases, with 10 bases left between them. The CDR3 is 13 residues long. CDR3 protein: CSVWAGANYGYTF. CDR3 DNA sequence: TGCAGCGTTTGGGCAGGGGCTAACTATGGCTACACCTTC.

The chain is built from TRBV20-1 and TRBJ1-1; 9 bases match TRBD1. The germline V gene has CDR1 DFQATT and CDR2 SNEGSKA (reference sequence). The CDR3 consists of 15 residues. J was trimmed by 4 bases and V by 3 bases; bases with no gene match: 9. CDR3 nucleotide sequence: TGCAGTGCTAGCCCACAGGGGGCAGGTGGCACTGAAGCTTTCTTT. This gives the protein CSASPQGAGGTEAFF.

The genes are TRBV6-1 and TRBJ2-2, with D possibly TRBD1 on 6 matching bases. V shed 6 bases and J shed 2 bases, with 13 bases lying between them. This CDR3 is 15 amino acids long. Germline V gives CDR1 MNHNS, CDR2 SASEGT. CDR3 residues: CASRSWTANTGELFF. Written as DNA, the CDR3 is TGTGCCAGCAGGTCTTGGACAGCCAACACCGGGGAGCTGTTTTTT.

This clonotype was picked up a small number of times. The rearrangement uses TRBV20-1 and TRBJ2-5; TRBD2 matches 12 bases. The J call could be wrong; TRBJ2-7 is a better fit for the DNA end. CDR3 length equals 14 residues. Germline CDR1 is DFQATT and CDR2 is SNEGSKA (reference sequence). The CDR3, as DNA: TGCAGTGCTGGGGGGACTAGCGGGCCTTACGAGCAGTACTTC. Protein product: CSAGGTSGPYEQYF.

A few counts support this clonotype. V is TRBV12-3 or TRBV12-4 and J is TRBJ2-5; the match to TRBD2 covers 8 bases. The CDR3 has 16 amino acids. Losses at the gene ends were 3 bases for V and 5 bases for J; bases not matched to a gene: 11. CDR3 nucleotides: TGTGCCAGCAGTTTCAGCGGGGGATACCAGGGGGAGACCCAGTACTTC. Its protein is CASSFSGGYQGETQYF.

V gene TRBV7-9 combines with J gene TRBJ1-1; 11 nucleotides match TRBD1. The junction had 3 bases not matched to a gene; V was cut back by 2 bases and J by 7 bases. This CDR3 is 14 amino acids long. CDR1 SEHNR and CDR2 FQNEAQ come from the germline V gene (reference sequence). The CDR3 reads CASSLRDRGGEAFF. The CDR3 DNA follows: TGTGCCAGCAGCTTACGGGACAGGGGGGGTGAAGCTTTCTTT.

CDR3 region: CASSPDTGGGTEAFF. The CDR3 coding sequence is TGTGCCAGCAGTCCAGATACAGGGGGGGGCACTGAAGCTTTCTTT. The chain recombines TRBV12-3 or TRBV12-4 with TRBJ1-1; 8 bases line up with TRBD1. The CDR3 loop spans 15 amino acids. V shed 5 bases, J shed 4 bases, and the junction held 9 bases outside the gene matches.